This TCR beta chain was recovered during a study of T cell responses to AZD1222 COVID-19 vaccine. General observations from the study: Vaccine-associated CD4 TCRs spanned spike, dominant at 160-218 and 743-854. It should be noted that donors were predominantly white British and more often female, and clonal diversity was possibly underestimated.

Germline-derived CDR1 and CDR2 are SGHNT and YYREEE (reference sequence). The CDR3 runs to 16 residues. The V end was cut by 0 bases, the J end by 8 bases, with 20 bases between. The assay was immunoSEQ multiplex PCR, and TCRdb's table has in-frame clones only and misses some. The data hold 120,000 or so clones, with around 93% observed a single time. Worth noting for this clone: Its matching antigen is unknown.

J is TRBJ1-2 and V is TRBV5-4, with a weak D call TRBD1 (5 bases). Sequences were derived from peripheral blood, sampled on day 0 of AZD1222 vaccination. The receptor was derived from an adult in good health. CDR3 sequence reads: CASSLVPSHRSGGYTF. The CDR3 DNA reads TGTGCCAGCAGCTTGGTCCCTTCACACAGGTCAGGGGGCTACACCTTC.